This paragraph covers one T cell receptor (beta chain) sequence. The antigen it binds to is not known. One base away there is no much larger clone; base qualities are not given. These data belong to a study of T cells after yellow fever vaccination (dated by TCRdb to about 2019). Broadly, across the study: The SMART-Seq v4 Ultra Low Input RNA kit was used to prepare libraries from fractions with low cell numbers. To follow T-cell clones before and after primary and booster YFV17D yellow fever vaccination, bulk TCR alpha and beta repertoires were sequenced over time. Two healthy male donors, one aged 18 to 30 and one aged 30 to 40 years, made up the cohort. Blood was collected at multiple timepoints before and after primary and secondary immunization, and bulk PBMC replicates and cell subsets were isolated.

Synthesis of TCR cDNA relied on 5'RACE template switching, a step that introduced a universal primer site along with unique molecular identifiers. Priming for cDNA synthesis came from both the TCR alpha and TCR beta constant segments. Libraries were amplified in two PCR steps, with sample barcodes and sequencing adapters added in the second step. Sequencing of libraries was performed on Illumina HiSeq 2500 (2x100 bp) or NovaSeq (2x150 bp). Regarding the original processing steps: Reads were demultiplexed and collapsed into UMI consensus sequences with MIGEC, and V(D)J alignment was performed with MiXCR. Vaccine-responding clonotypes were identified with edgeR using replicate PBMC samples, with FDR below 0.01 and a log2 fold change above 5 up to day 15 being required. Bulk clonotypes were assigned CD4 or CD8 identity according to which sequenced CD4 or CD8 repertoire held them at higher abundance. In TCRdb, the public reads were trimmed at Q25 with fastp and aligned with MiXCR, with productive beta chains retained. Rows merge per CDR3 protein into single entries with the most common DNA and genes. The V and J calls were determined by TCRdb, not by the authors. The sample has 500,000 to 550,000 distinct CDR3 sequences on record, 20% to 25% of them singletons. Roughly a sixth of the sample is in the top ten clones.

Explained via the paper, the treatment or condition label denotes: live attenuated yellow fever vaccine strain. At each blood-draw timepoint, two biological replicates of bulk PBMCs were obtained. PBMCs were isolated from peripheral blood using a standard Ficoll-Paque protocol. TriZol was used to extract RNA from bulk PBMCs, CD4 and CD8 fractions, and dextramer-positive and dextramer-negative fractions. Study-wide conclusions, independent of this receptor: A small fraction of clonotypes appeared in both the CD4 and CD8 compartments, likely as a result of convergent recombination. Because abundant contaminating clonotypes from the bulk population could be contained in FACS-sorted repertoires, computational filtering was required. After the booster, most of the clones that had expanded following primary vaccination were detected again (just under 97% of CD4 and roughly nine tenths of CD8), which suggests that memory was broadly maintained. Because only two donors were included in the study, the extent to which the findings can be generalized is limited. The secondary T-cell response was found to be weaker but faster than the primary response, with a peak reached on day 5 rather than on day 15.

There are 17 amino acids in the CDR3, from cysteine to phenylalanine inclusive. Only CDR3 DNA is held: 51 bases, read in frame from base 1. The germline V gene (reference sequence) gives CDR1 as SGHNT and CDR2 as YYREEE. Between the V and J ends, shortened by 4 bases and 5 bases respectively, the junction contains 22 bases. The sequence derives from a man in his late teens or twenties who received the YFV17D yellow fever vaccine. This sequence uses TRBV5-4 and TRBJ2-1; the D gene assignment is ambiguous. Specimen: PBMCs, collected about 20 days after the first yellow fever vaccination. CDR3 sequence: CASSLGPWGNSNNEQFF. The nucleotides read TGTGCCAGCAGCCTTGGCCCATGGGGTAATAGTAACAATGAGCAGTTCTTC.